These 13 T cell receptor beta chains were sequenced from one sample in a study of beta chain features in type 1 diabetes. Their antigen targets remain unknown. Since all of the isolated RNA was reverse transcribed, expressed TCRB transcripts were what got sequenced. Libraries were prepared by immunoSEQ multiplex PCR; TCRdb keeps only in-frame clonotypes and omits some of them. The sample records about 340,000 clones, roughly 14% being singletons. Study-wide findings and caveats: Researchers report that Type 1 diabetes patients had moderately but significantly shorter TCRB CDR3s across all four CD4+ subsets.

The sample comprised naive CD4+ T cells from blood. All receptors come from a woman under 30 with type 1 diabetes.

In its sample, this clone was seen a few times. This chain connects TRBV7-6 to TRBJ2-2; D is uncertain. Germline CDR1 and CDR2: SGHVS and FNYEAQ. The CDR3 has 13 amino acids. Between the trimmed V and J ends, which lost 0 bases and 4 bases, there was a span of 3 bases. The CDR3 is CASSLAVTGELFF. DNA for the CDR3: TGTGCCAGCAGCTTAGCCGTCACCGGGGAGCTGTTTTTT.

The rearrangement joins TRBV7-2 to TRBJ2-7; 8 bases are a match to TRBD2. V gave up 1 base and J gave up 3 bases; unmatched junction bases: 11. The CDR3 loop spans 17 amino acids. Germline values: CDR1 SGHTA, CDR2 FQGNSA. CDR3 nucleotides: TGTGCCAGCAGCTTAGTCGGGCGGGAGGCCGCCTACTACGAGCAGTACTTC. It is translated as CASSLVGREAAYYEQYF.

This clone was detected only a few times. The J gene is TRBJ2-7, the V gene TRBV10-3; D is ambiguous. Germline V gene data show CDR1 as ENHRY and CDR2 as SYGVKD. The CDR3 runs 11 residues. V lost 4 bases and J lost 6, with 7 bases in between. DNA for the CDR3: TGTGCCATCAGTGCTACTGGCGAGCAGTACTTC. It codes for CAISATGEQYF.

The chain joins TRBV2 to TRBJ1-1; D is unresolved. CDR1 is SNHLY, CDR2 FYNNEI, per germline. Trimming stripped 6 bases from V and 2 bases from J, with 13 bases between. The CDR3 runs 14 residues. The CDR3, as DNA: TGTGCCAGCAGGAGGAGTGGAATTAACACTGAAGCTTTCTTT. As protein: CASRRSGINTEAFF.

The CDR3 sequence is CASSLRTRVLTDTQYF. The DNA for the CDR3 is TGTGCCAGCTCACTTCGGACAAGGGTGCTCACAGATACGCAGTATTTT. The chain has TRBV18 and TRBJ2-3, with a tentative D call TRBD1 (5 bases). Germline V lookup: CDR1 KGHSH, CDR2 LQKENI. With 4 bases removed from V and 2 bases from J, the gap between germline ends came to 16 bases. The CDR3 loop spans 16 amino acids.

This clone has more than one count but fewer than ten. J is TRBJ1-5 and V is TRBV30; unclear D gene. The germline V gene encodes CDR1 GTSNPN and CDR2 SVGIG (reference sequence). The ends were cut back, 2 bases at V and 1 base at J, with 9 bases in the middle. The CDR3 sequence is 14 residues long. CDR3 loop: CAWSRGSSNQPQHF. The CDR3 region has the DNA TGTGCCTGGAGTAGAGGGTCGAGCAATCAGCCCCAGCATTTT.

This clone has more than one count but fewer than ten. V is TRBV29-1 and J is TRBJ2-7; 10 nucleotides agree with TRBD2. With V trimmed by 8 bases and J by 4 bases, 11 bases remained unmatched. The length of the CDR3 is 14 residues. Germline V lookup: CDR1 SQVTM, CDR2 ANQGSEA. CDR3 in amino acids: CSFGTSASSYEQYF. DNA of the CDR3: TGCAGCTTTGGGACTAGCGCCTCCTCGTACGAGCAGTACTTC.

In its sample, this clone was seen a few times. J is TRBJ2-7 and V is TRBV25-1, with D perhaps TRBD1 (6 bases). Germline V gene sequence: CDR1 MGHDK, CDR2 SYGVNS. V gave up 4 bases and J gave up 5 bases, with 12 bases separating them. The CDR3 is made up of 13 amino acids. CDR3 residues: CASSGLNRDEQYF. DNA of the CDR3: TGTGCCAGCAGTGGGTTGAACAGGGACGAGCAGTACTTC.

In its sample, this clone was seen once. The rearrangement uses TRBV19 and TRBJ1-2, with 8 bases matching TRBD1. This CDR3 spans 17 amino acids. Per germline, CDR1 LNHDA and CDR2 SQIVND (reference sequence). V was clipped by 6 bases and J by 2 bases; unmatched bases: 14. The CDR3 DNA sequence: TGTGCCAGTAGCCCTCATCAGGGGGCAGGGTTGAACTATGGCTACACCTTC. This codes for CASSPHQGAGLNYGYTF. The full variable domain, with the rest looked up from reference TRBV19 and TRBJ1-2, is DGGITQSPKYLFRKEGQNVTLSCEQNLNHDAMYWYRQDPGQGLRLIYYSQIVNDFQKGDIAEGYSVSREKKESFPLTVTSAQKNPTAFYLCASSPHQGAGLNYGYTFGSGTRLTVV.

The rearrangement joins TRBV20-1 to TRBJ2-3; D is unresolved. The ends were cut back, 6 bases at V and 2 bases at J, with 3 bases in the middle. There are 10 residues in the CDR3. The V gene's germline CDR1 is DFQATT and CDR2 SNEGSKA (reference sequence). As DNA, the CDR3 is TGCAGTGCCCTCACAGATACGCAGTATTTT. It translates to CSALTDTQYF.

This clone turned up a few times. The rearrangement uses TRBV11-2 and TRBJ2-2; no clear D gene. Trimming left V 1 base short and J 4 bases short, with 10 bases between. The CDR3 totals 15 residues. CDR1 SGHAT and CDR2 FQNNGV come from the germline V gene. The CDR3 loop reads CASSLGARGTGELFF. CDR3 nucleotides: TGTGCCAGCAGCTTAGGTGCAAGAGGCACCGGGGAGCTGTTTTTT.

The sample holds a few counts of this clone. This chain links TRBV14 with TRBJ2-2; weak D call: TRBD2 (5 bases). The CDR3 contains 15 residues. V shed 5 bases and J shed 0 bases, with 10 bases lying between them. Germline CDR1 and CDR2: SGHDN and FVKESK. CDR3 loop: CASSVRGPNTGELFF. CDR3 in DNA: TGTGCCAGCAGCGTCCGGGGTCCGAACACCGGGGAGCTGTTTTTT.

There are a few counts of this clone. This chain joins TRBV20-1 and TRBJ1-5, with D uncertain. Germline V gene sequence: CDR1 DFQATT, CDR2 SNEGSKA (reference sequence). The CDR3 is 11 residues long. V lost 2 bases and J 8 bases, leaving 7 bases between the germline ends. The CDR3 sequence is CSARRSEPQHF. CDR3 in DNA: TGCAGTGCTAGACGGTCGGAGCCCCAGCATTTT.